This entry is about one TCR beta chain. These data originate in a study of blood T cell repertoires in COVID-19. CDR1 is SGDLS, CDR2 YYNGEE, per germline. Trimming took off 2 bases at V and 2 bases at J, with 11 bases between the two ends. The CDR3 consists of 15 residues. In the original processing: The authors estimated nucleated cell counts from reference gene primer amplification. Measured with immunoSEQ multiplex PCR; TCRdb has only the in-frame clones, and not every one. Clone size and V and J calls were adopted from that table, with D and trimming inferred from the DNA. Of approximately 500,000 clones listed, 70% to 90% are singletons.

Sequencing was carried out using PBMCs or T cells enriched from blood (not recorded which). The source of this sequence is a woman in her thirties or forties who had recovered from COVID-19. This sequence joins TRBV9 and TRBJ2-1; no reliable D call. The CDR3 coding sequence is TGTGCCAGCAGCGTGTCGGCGGAACCCTACAATGAGCAGTTCTTC. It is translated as CASSVSAEPYNEQFF.